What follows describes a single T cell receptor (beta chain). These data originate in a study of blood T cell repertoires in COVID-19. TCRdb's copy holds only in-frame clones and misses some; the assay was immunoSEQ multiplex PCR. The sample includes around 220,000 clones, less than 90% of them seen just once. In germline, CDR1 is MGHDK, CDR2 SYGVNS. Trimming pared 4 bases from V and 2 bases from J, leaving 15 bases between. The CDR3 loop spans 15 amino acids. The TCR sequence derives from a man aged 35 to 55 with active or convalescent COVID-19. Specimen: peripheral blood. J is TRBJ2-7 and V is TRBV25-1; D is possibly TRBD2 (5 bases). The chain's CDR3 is CASSALGGLAYEQYF. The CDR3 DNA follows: TGTGCCAGCAGTGCCCTCGGAGGTTTAGCCTACGAGCAGTACTTC.